This TCR beta chain emerged from a study of blood T cell repertoires in COVID-19. Only in-frame clones appear in the TCRdb table, and some are missing; sequencing was by immunoSEQ multiplex PCR. Found here are approximately 120,000 clones, around 83% of them singletons; the top ten hold about 18%. Participants were aged about 18 to 100 years from around 25 US areas. The material sequenced was PBMCs or T cells enriched from blood (not recorded which). The clonotype comes from a man aged 30-40 years who had recovered from COVID-19.

CDR3 DNA: TGCGCCAGCAGCCCGGGACAGGGTTACGAGACCCAGTACTTC. Amino acids: CASSPGQGYETQYF. The rearrangement joins TRBV5-1 to TRBJ2-5; 9 bases are shared with TRBD1. Unmatched junction bases numbered 6, after V lost 4 bases and J lost 5 bases. The CDR3 has 14 residues. The germline CDR1 and CDR2 sequences are SGHRS and YFSETQ.